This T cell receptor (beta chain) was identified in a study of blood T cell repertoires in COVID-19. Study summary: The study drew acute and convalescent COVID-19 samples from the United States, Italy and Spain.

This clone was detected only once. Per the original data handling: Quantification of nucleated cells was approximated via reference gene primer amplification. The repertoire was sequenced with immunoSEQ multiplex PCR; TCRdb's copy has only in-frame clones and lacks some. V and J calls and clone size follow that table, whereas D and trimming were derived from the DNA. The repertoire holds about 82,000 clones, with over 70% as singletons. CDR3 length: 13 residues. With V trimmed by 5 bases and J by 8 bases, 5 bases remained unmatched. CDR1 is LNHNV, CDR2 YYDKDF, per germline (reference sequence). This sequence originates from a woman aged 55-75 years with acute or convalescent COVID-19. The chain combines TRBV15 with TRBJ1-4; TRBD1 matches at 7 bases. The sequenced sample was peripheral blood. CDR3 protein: CATSWDSEEKLFF. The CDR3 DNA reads TGTGCCACCAGCTGGGACAGCGAGGAAAAACTGTTTTTT.